The rows below give T cell receptor beta chains drawn from one sample of a study of blood T cell repertoires in COVID-19. Clones were sequenced by immunoSEQ multiplex PCR, and TCRdb holds only the in-frame ones, with some missing. The sample has around 140,000 clones, 80% seen once; the top ten hold 3.5%. Sequencing was performed on peripheral blood. The receptors come from an older man who had recovered from COVID-19. Both conserved end residues are part of each CDR3. Fields, in order: clone size, CDR3 length, J gene, V gene, D gene, CDR3 protein, CDR3 DNA. D genes are given only for firm matches. Size is omitted from some rows. Given values are once, few, many or a class for expanded clones.

size: NA
length: 13
J: TRBJ2-1
V: TRBV7-9
D: NA
CDR3: CASFQGLYNEQFF
DNA: TGTGCCAGCTTTCAGGGGCTCTACAATGAGCAGTTCTTC

size: NA
length: 13
J: TRBJ1-5
V: TRBV7-9
D: NA
CDR3: CASSPGMWQPQHF
DNA: TGTGCCAGCAGTCCAGGGATGTGGCAGCCCCAGCATTTT

size: NA
length: 15
J: TRBJ2-3
V: TRBV9
D: TRBD1
CDR3: CASSVDGTALDTQYF
DNA: TGTGCCAGCAGCGTAGATGGGACAGCCTTAGATACGCAGTATTTT

size: once
length: 18
J: TRBJ2-2
V: TRBV7-3
D: NA
CDR3: CASSLMPFPSPNTGELFF
DNA: TGTGCCAGCAGCTTAATGCCCTTTCCTAGCCCGAACACCGGGGAGCTGTTTTTT

size: NA
length: 16
J: TRBJ1-1
V: TRBV30
D: NA
CDR3: CAWSQAPGTSNTEAFF
DNA: TGTGCCTGGAGTCAGGCCCCCGGGACATCGAACACTGAAGCTTTCTTT

size: NA
length: 15
J: TRBJ1-2
V: TRBV30
D: NA
CDR3: CAWSNRGKRKWGYTF
DNA: TGTGCCTGGAGTAATAGGGGGAAACGCAAGTGGGGCTACACCTTC

size: NA
length: 13
J: TRBJ2-3
V: TRBV5-1
D: NA
CDR3: CASSPGGADTQYF
DNA: TGCGCCAGCAGCCCAGGCGGGGCAGATACGCAGTATTTT

size: NA
length: 13
J: TRBJ1-4
V: TRBV18
D: TRBD1
CDR3: CASSPPGQGELFF
DNA: TGTGCCAGCTCACCACCGGGGCAGGGGGAACTGTTTTTT

size: NA
length: 15
J: TRBJ1-4
V: TRBV7-9
D: NA
CDR3: CASSNPGSGNEKLFF
DNA: TGTGCCAGCAGTAATCCCGGATCGGGAAATGAAAAACTGTTTTTT

size: NA
length: 15
J: TRBJ2-1
V: TRBV7-9
D: TRBD2
CDR3: CASSLGLAGKNEQFF
DNA: TGTGCCAGCAGCTTAGGGCTAGCGGGAAAAAATGAGCAGTTCTTC

size: NA
length: 18
J: TRBJ1-1
V: TRBV21-1
D: NA
CDR3: CASSKEVGVRAMNTEAFF
DNA: TGTGCCAGCAGCAAAGAGGTCGGGGTCAGAGCCATGAACACTGAAGCTTTCTTT

size: NA
length: 14
J: TRBJ1-2
V: TRBV5-6
D: TRBD1
CDR3: CASSSQGTNYGYTF
DNA: TGTGCCAGCAGCTCACAGGGGACTAACTATGGCTACACCTTC

size: NA
length: 13
J: TRBJ1-2
V: TRBV2
D: NA
CDR3: CASSPEGAGGYTF
DNA: TGTGCCAGCAGCCCGGAGGGTGCGGGGGGCTACACCTTC

size: NA
length: 15
J: TRBJ2-7
V: TRBV5-6
D: TRBD1
CDR3: CASSSGTGAVYEQYF
DNA: TGTGCCAGCAGCTCGGGGACAGGGGCCGTCTACGAGCAGTACTTC

size: few
length: 15
J: TRBJ2-7
V: TRBV11-1
D: NA
CDR3: CASSLEEGGSYEQYF
DNA: TGTGCCAGCAGCTTAGAGGAAGGGGGCTCCTACGAGCAGTACTTC

size: NA
length: 15
J: TRBJ1-5
V: TRBV9
D: TRBD1
CDR3: CASSEGTGADQPQHF
DNA: TGTGCCAGCAGCGAAGGGACAGGGGCAGATCAACCCCAGCATTTT

size: NA
length: 15
J: TRBJ2-1
V: TRBV15
D: NA
CDR3: CATSRDRLSYNEQFF
DNA: TGTGCCACCAGCAGAGACAGGCTTTCCTACAATGAGCAGTTCTTC

size: NA
length: 16
J: TRBJ1-5
V: TRBV10-2
D: NA
CDR3: CASSEPGEAWNQPQHF
DNA: TGCGCCAGCAGTGAGCCCGGGGAGGCCTGGAATCAGCCCCAGCATTTT

size: NA
length: 16
J: TRBJ2-7
V: TRBV4-1
D: TRBD2
CDR3: CASSQVSSGRITEQYF
DNA: TGCGCCAGCAGCCAAGTCTCTAGCGGGAGGATCACGGAGCAGTACTTC

size: NA
length: 16
J: TRBJ1-1
V: TRBV5-6
D: TRBD1
CDR3: CASSSLSGGAGTEAFF
DNA: TGTGCCAGCAGCTCCCTATCAGGGGGAGCTGGCACTGAAGCTTTCTTT

size: NA
length: 13
J: TRBJ1-1
V: TRBV11-3
D: NA
CDR3: CASALRVGTEAFF
DNA: TGTGCCAGCGCCCTACGGGTGGGCACTGAAGCTTTCTTT

size: NA
length: 18
J: TRBJ2-5
V: TRBV23-1
D: TRBD1
CDR3: CASSHTRSGTGGKETQYF
DNA: TGCGCCAGCAGTCATACGAGATCCGGGACAGGGGGGAAAGAGACCCAGTACTTC

size: NA
length: 14
J: TRBJ2-2
V: TRBV2
D: NA
CDR3: CASSLTGNTGELFF
DNA: TGTGCCAGCAGTCTTACAGGGAACACCGGGGAGCTGTTTTTT

size: NA
length: 13
J: TRBJ2-7
V: TRBV29-1
D: TRBD2
CDR3: CSVVKRGWYEQYF
DNA: TGCAGCGTTGTTAAGCGGGGATGGTACGAGCAGTACTTC

size: once
length: 20
J: TRBJ2-7
V: TRBV3-1/TRBV3-2
D: TRBD2
CDR3: CASSQVLGHALGTSGIGQYF
DNA: TGTGCCAGCAGCCAAGTGTTGGGCCACGCTTTAGGGACTAGCGGGATCGGGCAGTACTTC

size: NA
length: 14
J: TRBJ1-3
V: TRBV2
D: NA
CDR3: CASSRGSSGNTIYF
DNA: TGTGCCAGCAGCAGAGGGAGCTCTGGAAACACCATATATTTT

size: NA
length: 15
J: TRBJ1-6
V: TRBV9
D: NA
CDR3: CASSVKESYNSPLHF
DNA: TGTGCCAGCAGCGTAAAGGAGTCCTATAATTCACCCCTCCACTTT

size: NA
length: 15
J: TRBJ2-7
V: TRBV5-1
D: NA
CDR3: CASSLGSVSSYEQYF
DNA: TGCGCCAGCAGCTTGGGCAGCGTCTCGTCCTACGAGCAGTACTTC

size: NA
length: 16
J: TRBJ2-1
V: TRBV7-9
D: NA
CDR3: CASSLETRGLGYEQFF
DNA: TGTGCCAGCAGCTTAGAGACCAGGGGCCTGGGGTATGAGCAGTTCTTC

size: NA
length: 16
J: TRBJ2-1
V: TRBV18
D: TRBD1
CDR3: CASSSKGASSYNEQFF
DNA: TGTGCCAGCTCATCAAAGGGGGCCAGCTCCTACAATGAGCAGTTCTTC

size: NA
length: 17
J: TRBJ2-1
V: TRBV7-8
D: TRBD2
CDR3: CASSPLAGSLEINEQFF
DNA: TGTGCCAGCAGCCCGTTAGCGGGGTCACTAGAGATCAATGAGCAGTTCTTC

size: NA
length: 13
J: TRBJ2-6
V: TRBV30
D: NA
CDR3: CAWSVIGANVLTF
DNA: TGTGCCTGGAGCGTAATCGGGGCCAACGTCCTGACTTTC

size: NA
length: 14
J: TRBJ2-5
V: TRBV5-1
D: NA
CDR3: CASSRGGGEETQYF
DNA: TGCGCCAGCAGCAGGGGGGGAGGAGAAGAGACCCAGTACTTC

size: NA
length: 14
J: TRBJ2-1
V: TRBV14
D: TRBD1
CDR3: CASSRPGTGKVQFF
DNA: TGTGCCAGCAGCCGGCCCGGGACAGGAAAGGTGCAGTTCTTC

size: many
length: 17
J: TRBJ2-7
V: TRBV19
D: TRBD1
CDR3: CASSIGTGVPGYYEQYF
DNA: TGTGCCAGTAGTATCGGGACAGGGGTGCCTGGCTACTACGAGCAGTACTTC

size: NA
length: 16
J: TRBJ1-5
V: TRBV27
D: TRBD1
CDR3: CASRPTGPYSNQPQHF
DNA: TGTGCCAGCAGACCGACAGGGCCATATAGCAATCAGCCCCAGCATTTT

size: NA
length: 15
J: TRBJ2-3
V: TRBV5-6
D: NA
CDR3: CASSLLSPAVDTQYF
DNA: TGTGCCAGCAGCTTGTTGTCTCCCGCGGTAGATACGCAGTATTTT

size: NA
length: 14
J: TRBJ1-3
V: TRBV5-1
D: NA
CDR3: CASSPYSSGNTIYF
DNA: TGCGCCAGCAGTCCCTACAGCTCTGGAAACACCATATATTTT

size: NA
length: 13
J: TRBJ2-3
V: TRBV12-3/TRBV12-4
D: NA
CDR3: CASSWRPTDTQYF
DNA: TGTGCCAGCAGTTGGCGGCCGACAGATACGCAGTATTTT

size: NA
length: 12
J: TRBJ1-2
V: TRBV4-1
D: NA
CDR3: CASSQPTVGYTF
DNA: TGCGCCAGCAGCCAACCGACAGTTGGCTACACCTTC

size: NA
length: 13
J: TRBJ1-2
V: TRBV12-3/TRBV12-4
D: TRBD1
CDR3: CASSPTGNYGYTF
DNA: TGTGCCAGCAGCCCGACAGGGAACTATGGCTACACCTTC

size: NA
length: 16
J: TRBJ2-7
V: TRBV5-4
D: TRBD2
CDR3: CASSLLAGAVSYEQYF
DNA: TGTGCCAGCAGCCTCCTAGCGGGAGCCGTCTCCTACGAGCAGTACTTC